In this sample, the clone carrying this T cell receptor (beta chain) is medium-sized. Its target is unknown. From germline, CDR1 is SGHAT and CDR2 FQDESV (reference sequence). The CDR3 sequence is 15 residues long. V trimming: 5 bases; J trimming: 5 bases; junction bases outside the gene matches: 11. This specimen belongs to a study of spatial heterogeneity in lung cancer. General study findings and limits: Mutation tallies in tumors tracked expanded intratumoral alpha and beta TCR counts.

TCRdb re-analysed the 5' RACE reads in MiXCR, keeping a single row per CDR3 protein. The sample lists more than 2,500 distinct CDR3 sequences; approximately 7% were seen once. Noted time point: sample taken at primary tumor resection. Samples came from some 71 TRACERx patients with untreated early-stage lung cancer. Researchers sequenced whole RNA taken from tumor, nontumor lung or frozen PBMC without sorting. This TCR was sampled from a female donor with early-stage non-small cell lung cancer. The specimen was lung tumor tissue, collected at surgery. V is TRBV11-1 and J is TRBJ1-2; 7 bases align to TRBD1. The CDR3 DNA is TGTGCCAGCAGCCAAAACCCCGGGGGACAGTATGGCTACACCTTC. Encoded protein: CASSQNPGGQYGYTF.